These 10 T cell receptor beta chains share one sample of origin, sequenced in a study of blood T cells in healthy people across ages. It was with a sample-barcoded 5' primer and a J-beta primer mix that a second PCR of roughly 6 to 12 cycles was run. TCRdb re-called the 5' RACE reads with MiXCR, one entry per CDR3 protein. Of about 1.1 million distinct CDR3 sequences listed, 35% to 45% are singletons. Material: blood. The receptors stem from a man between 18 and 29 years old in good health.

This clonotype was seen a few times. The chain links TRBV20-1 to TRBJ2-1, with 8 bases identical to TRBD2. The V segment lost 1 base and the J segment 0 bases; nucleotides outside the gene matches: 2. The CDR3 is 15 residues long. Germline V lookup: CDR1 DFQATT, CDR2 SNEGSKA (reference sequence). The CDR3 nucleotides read TGCAGTGCTAGAGTGCGGGGGGCCTCCTACAATGAGCAGTTCTTC. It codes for CSARVRGASYNEQFF.

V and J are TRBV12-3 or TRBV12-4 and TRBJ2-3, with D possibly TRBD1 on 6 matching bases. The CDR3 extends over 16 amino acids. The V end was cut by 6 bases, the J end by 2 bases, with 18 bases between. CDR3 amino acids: CASSGWGQATTDTQYF. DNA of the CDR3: TGTGCCAGCAGCGGGTGGGGGCAGGCGACCACAGATACGCAGTATTTT.

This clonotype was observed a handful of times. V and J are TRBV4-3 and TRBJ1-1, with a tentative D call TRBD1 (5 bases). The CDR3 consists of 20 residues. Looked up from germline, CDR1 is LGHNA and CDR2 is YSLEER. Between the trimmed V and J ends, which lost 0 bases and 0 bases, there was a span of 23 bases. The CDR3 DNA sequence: TGCGCCAGCAGCCAAGACGCATACGTTTTTGAGGGGAGCATGAACACTGAAGCTTTCTTT. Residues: CASSQDAYVFEGSMNTEAFF.

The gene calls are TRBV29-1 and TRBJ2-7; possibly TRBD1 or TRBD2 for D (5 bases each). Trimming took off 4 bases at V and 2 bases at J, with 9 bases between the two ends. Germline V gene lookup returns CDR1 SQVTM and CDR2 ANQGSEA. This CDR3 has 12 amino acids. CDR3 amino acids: CSVVEGPYEQYF. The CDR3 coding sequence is TGCAGCGTTGTAGAGGGACCCTACGAGCAGTACTTC.

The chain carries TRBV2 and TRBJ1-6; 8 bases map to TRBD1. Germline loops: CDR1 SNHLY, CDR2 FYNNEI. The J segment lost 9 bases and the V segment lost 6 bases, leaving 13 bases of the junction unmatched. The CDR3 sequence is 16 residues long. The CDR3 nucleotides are TGTGCCAGCAGCGAAACCGGGACAGGCATAAGTTCACCCCTCCACTTT. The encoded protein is CASSETGTGISSPLHF.

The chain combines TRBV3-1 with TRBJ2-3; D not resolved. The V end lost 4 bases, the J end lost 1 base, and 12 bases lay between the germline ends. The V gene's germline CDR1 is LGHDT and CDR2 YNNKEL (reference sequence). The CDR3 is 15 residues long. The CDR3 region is CASSPQARRTDTQYF. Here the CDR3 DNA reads TGTGCCAGCAGCCCTCAGGCCAGACGCACAGATACGCAGTATTTT.

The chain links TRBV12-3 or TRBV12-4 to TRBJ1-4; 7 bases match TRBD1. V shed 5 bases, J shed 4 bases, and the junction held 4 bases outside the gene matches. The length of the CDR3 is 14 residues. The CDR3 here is CASSKGQLNEKLFF. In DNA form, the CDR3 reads TGTGCCAGCAGTAAGGGACAGCTTAATGAAAAACTGTTTTTT.

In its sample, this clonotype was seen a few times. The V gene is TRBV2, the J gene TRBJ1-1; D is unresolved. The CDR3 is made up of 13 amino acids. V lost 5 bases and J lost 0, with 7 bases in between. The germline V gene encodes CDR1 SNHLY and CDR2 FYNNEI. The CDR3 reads CASSHTVNTEAFF. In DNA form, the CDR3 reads TGTGCCAGCAGTCATACAGTGAACACTGAAGCTTTCTTT. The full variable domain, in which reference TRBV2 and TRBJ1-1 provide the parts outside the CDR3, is EPEVTQTPSHQVTQMGQEVILRCVPISNHLYFYWYRQILGQKVEFLVSFYNNEISEKSEIFDDQFSVERPDGSNFTLKIRSTKLEDSAMYFCASSHTVNTEAFFGQGTRLTVV.

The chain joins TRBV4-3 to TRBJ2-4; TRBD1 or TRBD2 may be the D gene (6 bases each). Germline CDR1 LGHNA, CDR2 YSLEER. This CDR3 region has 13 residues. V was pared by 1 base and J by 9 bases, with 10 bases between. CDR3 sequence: CASSQGRGPIQYF. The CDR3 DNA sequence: TGCGCCAGCAGCCAAGGACGGGGGCCCATTCAGTACTTC.

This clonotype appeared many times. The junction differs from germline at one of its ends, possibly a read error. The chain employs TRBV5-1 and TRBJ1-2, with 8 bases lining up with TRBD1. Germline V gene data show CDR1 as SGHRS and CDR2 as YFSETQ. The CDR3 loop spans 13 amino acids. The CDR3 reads CASSSTGDYGYTF. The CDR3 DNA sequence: TGTGCCAGCAGTTCGACAGGGGACTATGGCTACACCTTC.